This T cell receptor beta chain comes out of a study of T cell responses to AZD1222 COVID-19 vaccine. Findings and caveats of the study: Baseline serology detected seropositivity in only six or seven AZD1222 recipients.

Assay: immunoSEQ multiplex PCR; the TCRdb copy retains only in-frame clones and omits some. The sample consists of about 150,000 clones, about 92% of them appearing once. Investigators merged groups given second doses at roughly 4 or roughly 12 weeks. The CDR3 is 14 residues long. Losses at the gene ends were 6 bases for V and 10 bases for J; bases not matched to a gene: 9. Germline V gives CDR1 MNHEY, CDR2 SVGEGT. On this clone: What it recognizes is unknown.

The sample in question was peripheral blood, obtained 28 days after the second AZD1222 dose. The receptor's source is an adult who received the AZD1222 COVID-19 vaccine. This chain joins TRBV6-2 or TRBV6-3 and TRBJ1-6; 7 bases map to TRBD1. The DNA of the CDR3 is TGTGCCAGCAGACCTGGGACAGCGGGGTCACCCCTCCACTTT. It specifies CASRPGTAGSPLHF.